The 26 T cell receptor beta chains below come from one sample, sequenced in a study of cytomegalovirus exposure and HLA in healthy donors. The PCR ran on 60 Vbeta and 13 Jbeta primers. Measured with immunoSEQ multiplex PCR; TCRdb has only the in-frame clones, and not every one. The repertoire holds about 140,000 clones, with around 84% as singletons. Sequencing used PBMCs. Receptor source: a middle-aged man in good health and CMV-seronegative.

The chain employs TRBV28 and TRBJ2-7, with 9 bases aligning to TRBD1. The V gene's germline CDR1 is MDHEN and CDR2 SYDVKM. CDR3 length: 15 residues. V was clipped by 6 bases and J by 3 bases; unmatched bases: 9. CDR3 amino acids: CASRPGQGRFYEQYF. Written as DNA, the CDR3 is TGTGCCAGCAGACCGGGACAGGGAAGGTTCTACGAGCAGTACTTC.

This chain connects TRBV4-1 to TRBJ2-7; 10 bases fit TRBD1. The CDR3 runs to 15 residues. The ends lost 6 bases at V and 2 bases at J; junction bases unmatched: 7. The V gene's germline CDR1 is MGHRA and CDR2 YSYEKL. The CDR3 nucleotides are TGCGCCAGCAGACGTACCGGGACAGGGGCCTACGAGCAGTACTTC. This translates into CASRRTGTGAYEQYF.

This chain links TRBV4-2 with TRBJ1-4; no firm D call. Trimming removed 2 bases from V and 2 bases from J, with 6 bases in between. Germline CDR1 is LGHNA and CDR2 is YNFKEQ. This CDR3 is built from 14 residues. CDR3 nucleotide sequence: TGTGCCAGCAGCCAATCCGGGACTAATGAAAAACTGTTTTTT. Translation gives CASSQSGTNEKLFF.

V gene TRBV5-6 combines with J gene TRBJ1-3, with D tentatively TRBD1 (6 bases). With 4 bases removed from V and 4 bases from J, the gap between germline ends came to 18 bases. Germline loops: CDR1 SGHDT, CDR2 YYEEEE. CDR3 length: 16 amino acids. CDR3 sequence: CASSRRPGQTGNTIYF. The CDR3 region has the DNA TGTGCCAGCAGCCGACGTCCGGGACAAACCGGAAACACCATATATTTT.

The chain's CDR3 is CASSEGRLAGAGSEQYF. DNA of the CDR3: TGTGCCAGCAGTGAAGGTCGACTAGCGGGAGCCGGGAGCGAGCAGTACTTC. The V gene is TRBV2, the J gene TRBJ2-7; 12 bases are shared with TRBD2. CDR3 length: 17 amino acids. Trimming removed 1 base from V and 6 bases from J; junction bases left unmatched: 10. Per the germline V gene, CDR1 is SNHLY and CDR2 is FYNNEI.

This chain uses TRBV5-1 with TRBJ2-1; 10 bases agree with TRBD1. Looked up from germline, CDR1 is SGHRS and CDR2 is YFSETQ. CDR3 length equals 15 residues. Trimming at V came to 4 bases and at J to 4 bases, leaving 5 bases not matched to a gene. CDR3 in amino acids: CASSNGQGGYNEQFF. CDR3 nucleotide sequence: TGCGCCAGCAGCAACGGACAGGGGGGATACAATGAGCAGTTCTTC.

This chain connects TRBV5-1 to TRBJ2-5; 10 bases line up with TRBD1. CDR3 size: 14 residues. Germline V CDR1 and CDR2: SGHRS, YFSETQ. V lost 6 bases to trimming and J lost 3 bases; unmatched junction nucleotides: 5. The CDR3 is CASNDRGPEETQYF. The DNA for the CDR3 is TGCGCCAGCAATGACAGGGGGCCTGAAGAGACCCAGTACTTC.

Only a few counts were recorded for this clone. V usage is TRBV5-1 and J usage is TRBJ1-2; perhaps TRBD1 as D (5 bases). The germline V and J ends were trimmed by 4 bases and 4 bases, with 11 bases remaining between them. This CDR3 is built from 13 residues. Germline CDR1 SGHRS, CDR2 YFSETQ. The CDR3 DNA reads as TGCGCCAGCAGCGTGACAGCCACCTATGGCTACACCTTC. Protein product: CASSVTATYGYTF.

The chain has TRBV7-9 and TRBJ2-2; 8 bases match TRBD2. CDR1 SEHNR and CDR2 FQNEAQ come from the germline V gene (reference sequence). CDR3 length: 14 residues. Unmatched junction bases numbered 1, after V lost 2 bases and J lost 5 bases. CDR3 coding DNA: TGTGCCAGCAGCTTACGGGAGGGGACCGGGGAGCTGTTTTTT. Its protein is CASSLREGTGELFF.

The V call is TRBV28, the J call TRBJ1-1; the D gene is possibly TRBD1 (5 bases). Trimming took 6 bases from V and 4 from J, leaving 18 bases between them. Looked up from germline, CDR1 is MDHEN and CDR2 is SYDVKM. The CDR3 covers 15 residues. The CDR3 bases are TGTGCCAGCAGCCGTAGACAGTCCCGGTTCACTGAAGCTTTCTTT. Translation gives CASSRRQSRFTEAFF.

The chain couples TRBV6-1 to TRBJ2-3, with a possible D match to TRBD2 (5 bases). CDR1 and CDR2 from the germline V gene are MNHNS and SASEGT. The CDR3 consists of 14 residues. V was shortened by 3 bases and J by 2 bases, with 9 bases between the two germline ends. CDR3 in DNA: TGTGCCAGCAGTGAGCCGGGGATCACAGATACGCAGTATTTT. Translation gives CASSEPGITDTQYF.

This chain connects TRBV6-6 to TRBJ2-7; D perhaps matches TRBD1 (6 bases). Trimming removed 6 bases from V and 0 bases from J, with 12 bases in between. Looked up from germline, CDR1 is MNHNY and CDR2 is SVGAGI (reference sequence). The CDR3 has 14 residues. The CDR3 bases are TGTGCCAGCAGGGAGACAGGATTCTCCTACGAGCAGTACTTC. It yields the protein CASRETGFSYEQYF.

The chain couples TRBV7-2 to TRBJ2-5; 8 bases align to TRBD2. This CDR3 is built from 13 residues. Germline V lookup: CDR1 SGHTA, CDR2 FQGNSA. With V trimmed by 5 bases and J by 4 bases, 3 bases remained unmatched. The DNA of the CDR3 is TGTGCCAGCAGCACAGCGGGGGCAGAGACCCAGTACTTC. Protein: CASSTAGAETQYF.

The chain joins TRBV5-6 to TRBJ2-7, with 7 nucleotides matching TRBD1. This CDR3 contains 15 residues. Trimming took 2 bases from V and 7 from J; bases not matched to a gene: 12. The germline gives CDR1 SGHDT, CDR2 YYEEEE. The CDR3, as DNA: TGTGCCAGCAGCTTTTTGACAGGGCCGTTTGTGGAGCAGTACTTC. It specifies CASSFLTGPFVEQYF.

This clone was found a few times. The gene calls are TRBV6-1 and TRBJ2-6; 9 bases agree with TRBD1. Germline lookup yields CDR1 MNHNS and CDR2 SASEGT. This CDR3 has 17 residues. The ends lost 2 bases at V and 3 bases at J; junction bases unmatched: 5. The CDR3 region has the DNA TGTGCCAGCAGTGAACCGACAGGGGGGTATGGGGCCAACGTCCTGACTTTC. It translates to CASSEPTGGYGANVLTF.

V and J are TRBV11-3 and TRBJ2-5; maybe TRBD1 (5 bases). V lost 1 base to trimming and J lost 7 bases, with 13 bases between them. CDR3 length: 14 amino acids. Germline V gives CDR1 SGHNT, CDR2 YENEEA. CDR3 sequence reads: CASSLVGESGTQYF. The CDR3 region has the DNA TGTGCCAGCAGCTTAGTAGGGGAAAGTGGGACCCAGTACTTC. The full variable domain, completed using reference TRBV11-3 and TRBJ2-5, is EAGVVQSPRYKIIEKKQPVAFWCNPISGHNTLYWYLQNLGQGPELLIRYENEEAVDDSQLPKDRFSAERLKGVDSTLKIQPAELGDSAVYLCASSLVGESGTQYFGPGTRLLVL.

The chain has TRBV30 and TRBJ1-1, with a weak D call TRBD1 (6 bases). Trimming shortened V by 3 bases and J by 1 base, and 12 bases separated the two germline ends. This CDR3 region has 14 residues. Germline V gives CDR1 GTSNPN, CDR2 SVGIG (reference sequence). The CDR3 DNA sequence: TGTGCCTGGAGGGCAGGGGCGTCGAACACTGAAGCTTTCTTT. It specifies CAWRAGASNTEAFF.

Here the CDR3 DNA reads TGCGCCAGCAGCTCTAGCCTCCCCGGCTCTGGAAACACCATATATTTT. As protein: CASSSSLPGSGNTIYF. V is TRBV5-1 and J is TRBJ1-3; no definite D call. From germline, CDR1 is SGHRS and CDR2 YFSETQ. The ends were cut back, 3 bases at V and 0 bases at J, with 13 bases in the middle. The CDR3 sequence is 16 residues long.

The rearrangement links TRBV5-1 to TRBJ2-7; possibly TRBD1 for D (6 bases). V was cut by 1 base and J by 2 bases, with 13 bases left in between. The CDR3 length is 15 residues. CDR1 is SGHRS, CDR2 YFSETQ, per germline. The CDR3 DNA sequence: TGCGCCAGCAGCTTGACAGGGAGCGGAGCCTACGAGCAGTACTTC. Translated: CASSLTGSGAYEQYF.

The genes are TRBV5-1 and TRBJ2-6; TRBD1 matches at 11 bases. Per the germline V gene, CDR1 is SGHRS and CDR2 is YFSETQ. With 0 bases clipped from V and 2 bases from J, the junction kept 4 bases outside the gene matches. This CDR3 spans 18 amino acids. The CDR3 region is CASSLAGTGGPGANVLTF. The CDR3 coding sequence is TGCGCCAGCAGCTTGGCGGGGACAGGGGGACCTGGGGCCAACGTCCTGACTTTC.

The chain carries TRBV7-9 and TRBJ1-2; D is undetermined. The CDR3 contains 13 residues. V dropped 2 bases and J dropped 2 bases, with 6 bases sitting between them. Germline V gene sequence: CDR1 SEHNR, CDR2 FQNEAQ (reference sequence). CDR3 protein: CASSLPVNYGYTF. The CDR3 DNA reads as TGTGCCAGCAGCTTACCGGTAAACTATGGCTACACCTTC.

A single count supports this clone. This chain uses TRBV28 with TRBJ1-2, with 11 positions matching TRBD1. J was trimmed by 4 bases and V by 2 bases; bases with no gene match: 0. The CDR3 extends over 14 amino acids. Germline V gene sequence: CDR1 MDHEN, CDR2 SYDVKM. The CDR3 here is CASSLGQGAYGYTF. CDR3 nucleotides: TGTGCCAGCAGTTTAGGACAGGGGGCCTATGGCTACACCTTC.

V usage is TRBV2 and J usage is TRBJ2-2; the D gene is possibly TRBD1 (5 bases). The V end was cut by 4 bases, the J end by 1 base, with 10 bases between. CDR3 length equals 15 residues. In germline, CDR1 is SNHLY, CDR2 FYNNEI. For the CDR3, the DNA is TGTGCCAGCAGTGTAAGGCAGGGGAACACCGGGGAGCTGTTTTTT. Amino acids: CASSVRQGNTGELFF. The full variable domain, in which reference TRBV2 and TRBJ2-2 provide the parts outside the CDR3, is EPEVTQTPSHQVTQMGQEVILRCVPISNHLYFYWYRQILGQKVEFLVSFYNNEISEKSEIFDDQFSVERPDGSNFTLKIRSTKLEDSAMYFCASSVRQGNTGELFFGEGSRLTVL.

For the CDR3, the DNA is TGTGCCAGCTCACTCGAGGGGGACAGAAGGGACACTGAAGCTTTCTTT. It encodes CASSLEGDRRDTEAFF. The gene calls are TRBV18 and TRBJ1-1, with 7 bases lining up with TRBD1. V dropped 4 bases and J dropped 3; count of bases not matched to a gene: 11. This CDR3 is built from 16 residues. Per the germline V gene, CDR1 is KGHSH and CDR2 is LQKENI.

The gene calls are TRBV6-6 and TRBJ1-1; 10 bases agree with TRBD1. This CDR3 is 15 amino acids long. Germline assignment: CDR1 MNHNY and CDR2 SVGAGI (reference sequence). With V trimmed by 7 bases and J by 3 bases, 8 bases remained unmatched. The DNA for the CDR3 is TGTGCCAGCACAATGAGGACAGGGGGTTACACTGAAGCTTTCTTT. Its translation is CASTMRTGGYTEAFF.

V is TRBV27 and J is TRBJ2-5; possible D gene TRBD1, 6 bases. The CDR3 is 15 residues long. Trimming stripped 2 bases from V and 6 bases from J, with 16 bases between. Germline V CDR1 and CDR2: MNHEY, SMNVEV (reference sequence). CDR3 in amino acids: CASSLNGQIIQTQYF. CDR3 in DNA: TGTGCCAGCAGTTTAAATGGACAGATCATCCAGACCCAGTACTTC.